The clone carrying this TCR beta chain was found many times. Regarding time point: patch test 2, 6 weeks after DPC sensitization. Treatment given: therapeutic diphenylcyclopropenone sensitization with weekly scalp DPC. Ahead of each patch test application, blood was drawn. Germline CDR1 and CDR2: GTSNPN and SVGIG (reference sequence). Trimming pared 2 bases from V and 1 base from J, leaving 11 bases between. This CDR3 region has 14 residues. TCRdb re-derived calls from the RACE reads in MiXCR, one entry per CDR3 protein. This sample carries about 40,000 distinct CDR3 sequences, 8% to 9% of them seen once, and the ten largest clones take approximately 16%. The source of the sample is a study of human T cells and chemical hapten exposure. The overall study: An approximately 2 cm by approximately 2 cm inner upper arm patch received 2% DPC for sensitization. All patients underwent weekly scalp dosing with diphenylcyclopropenone for the full roughly 24-week study. Patch tests delivered 0.01% DPC to the upper back and were evaluated at 6 days.

The sequenced sample was whole blood, obtained in connection with sensitization to the hapten diphenylcyclopropenone (DPC). The source is a woman between 40 and 50 years old with alopecia areata. Some clones in this sample may be carry-over from other donors' samples. J is TRBJ1-2 and V is TRBV30; D is unclear. CDR3: CAWSIGHVNYGYTF. The DNA of the CDR3 is TGTGCCTGGAGTATAGGGCACGTTAACTATGGCTACACCTTC.